A selection of T cell receptor beta chains follows, all from one sample in a study of blood T cell repertoires in COVID-19. Sequenced by immunoSEQ multiplex PCR; TCRdb stores in-frame clones only, minus some. The table includes about 56,000 clones, roughly nine tenths detected once. Material: peripheral blood. The receptors were gathered from a woman aged 55-69 years with COVID-19, enrolled during active disease. Each CDR3 is given with its conserved first and last residue.

len	v_gene	j_gene	CDR3aa
16	TRBV7-8	TRBJ1-2	CASSLAIGTGNYGYTF
15	TRBV6-2/TRBV6-3	TRBJ1-5	CASSREGEGNQPQHF
13	TRBV2	TRBJ2-2	CASRATVTGELFF
16	TRBV10-3	TRBJ2-1	CAISESVDNPGNRQFF
18	TRBV21-1	TRBJ2-5	CASTIPRGPINKQETQYF
14	TRBV6-5	TRBJ1-1	CASSTWGRSIEAFF
16	TRBV27	TRBJ2-5	CASSLIGGMNQETQYF
14	TRBV7-2	TRBJ1-4	CASSPTNRDEKLFF
13	TRBV12-3/TRBV12-4	TRBJ1-4	CASSDTGGGKLFF
12	TRBV6-2/TRBV6-3	TRBJ1-1	CASSLMNTEAFF
13	TRBV11-3	TRBJ2-3	CASSRAGTDTQYF
12	TRBV7-2	TRBJ2-4	CASSQPPDIQYF
15	TRBV5-1	TRBJ2-7	CASSLWISGGYEQYF
11	TRBV3-1/TRBV3-2	TRBJ2-1	CASSLAGEQFF
14	TRBV28	TRBJ1-3	CASSFQISGNTIYF
17	TRBV7-9	TRBJ1-4	CASRPDRGADPNEKLFF
19	TRBV21-1	TRBJ1-2	CAETRSQPPGQGSQYGYTF
15	TRBV27	TRBJ2-7	CASSFLAGGRYEQYF
15	TRBV12-5	TRBJ2-1	CASGLTTSGHNEQFF
13	TRBV28	TRBJ1-5	CASTYRGNQPQHF
13	TRBV6-5	TRBJ1-5	CASSLEGPQPQHF
14	TRBV28	TRBJ2-1	CASLATGPGKEQFF
14	TRBV5-1	TRBJ1-1	CASSVSLMNTEAFF
15	TRBV7-9	TRBJ1-1	CASTPGQGFGAEAFF
16	TRBV19	TRBJ1-1	CASSARQGRVNTEAFF
15	TRBV4-3	TRBJ2-7	CASSPQTGALYEQYF
17	TRBV10-3	TRBJ2-2	CAISESYGLANTGELFF
14	TRBV30	TRBJ1-6	CAWSVLSRNSPLHF
14	TRBV5-4	TRBJ1-4	CASSPGTGQEKLFF
15	TRBV6-6	TRBJ1-1	CASSYPGSLNTEAFF
15	TRBV24-1	TRBJ1-4	CATSDPRTGDEKLFF
16	TRBV4-2	TRBJ2-7	CASSQGRGTGDHEQYF
14	TRBV19	TRBJ2-7	CASSIAGRSYEQYF
14	TRBV5-1	TRBJ1-6	CASSLYGVASPLHF
14	TRBV9	TRBJ1-2	CASSVGSGSYGYTF
15	TRBV6-5	TRBJ1-2	CASSYLGGGGYGYTF
14	TRBV19	TRBJ2-2	CASSITRNTGELFF
15	TRBV28	TRBJ1-1	CASSLAGTRFTEAFF
17	TRBV12-5	TRBJ2-2	CASGLTADSFNTGELFF
14	TRBV9	TRBJ2-1	CASSVTSSYNEQFF
14	TRBV6-5	TRBJ1-3	CASSFQVAGNTIYF
16	TRBV29-1	TRBJ2-7	CSVERPTASGSYEQYF